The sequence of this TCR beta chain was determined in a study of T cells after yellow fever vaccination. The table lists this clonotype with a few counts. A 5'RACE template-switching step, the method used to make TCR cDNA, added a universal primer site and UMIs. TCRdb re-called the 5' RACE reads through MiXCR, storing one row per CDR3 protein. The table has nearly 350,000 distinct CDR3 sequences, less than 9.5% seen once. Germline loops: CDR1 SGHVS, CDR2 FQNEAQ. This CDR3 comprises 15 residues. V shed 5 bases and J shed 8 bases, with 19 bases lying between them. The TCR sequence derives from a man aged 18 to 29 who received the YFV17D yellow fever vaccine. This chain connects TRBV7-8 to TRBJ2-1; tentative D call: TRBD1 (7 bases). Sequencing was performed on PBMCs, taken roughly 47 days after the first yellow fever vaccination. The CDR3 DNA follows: TGTGCCAGCAGCCAAAGCCATGCAGGGGGGTATGAGCAGTTCTTC. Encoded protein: CASSQSHAGGYEQFF.